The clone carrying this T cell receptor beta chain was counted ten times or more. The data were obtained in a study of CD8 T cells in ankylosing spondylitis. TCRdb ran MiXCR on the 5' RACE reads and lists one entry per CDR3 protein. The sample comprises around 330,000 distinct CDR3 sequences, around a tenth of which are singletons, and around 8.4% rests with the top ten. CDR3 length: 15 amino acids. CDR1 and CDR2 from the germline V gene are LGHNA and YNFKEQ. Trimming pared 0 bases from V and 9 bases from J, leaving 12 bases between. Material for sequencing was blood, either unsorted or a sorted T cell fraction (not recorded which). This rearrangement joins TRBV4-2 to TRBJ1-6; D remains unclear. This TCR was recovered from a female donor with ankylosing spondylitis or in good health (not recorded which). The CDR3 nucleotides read TGTGCCAGCAGCCAAGAACCCGGGTCCGGTTCACCCCTCCACTTT. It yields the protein CASSQEPGSGSPLHF.